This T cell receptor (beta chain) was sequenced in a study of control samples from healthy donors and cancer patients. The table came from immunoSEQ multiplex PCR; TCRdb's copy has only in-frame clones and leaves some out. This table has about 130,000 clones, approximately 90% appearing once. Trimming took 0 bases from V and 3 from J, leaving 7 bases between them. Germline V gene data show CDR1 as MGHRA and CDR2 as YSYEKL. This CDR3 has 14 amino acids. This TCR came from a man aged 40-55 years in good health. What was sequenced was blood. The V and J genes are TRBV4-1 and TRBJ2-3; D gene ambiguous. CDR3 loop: CASSQDSGTDTQYF. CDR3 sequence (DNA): TGCGCCAGCAGCCAAGATTCAGGAACAGATACGCAGTATTTT.